The TCR beta chain described here comes from a study of T cell repertoires in cytomegalovirus infection. The wider study: From public TCR beta signatures came an indication of both CMV infection and matching HLA type.

TCRdb passed the reads through MiXCR, listing each CDR3 protein once. The table has around 710,000 distinct CDR3 sequences, roughly 29% seen once; the top ten hold around 13%. Study results and caveats: The response measured ex vivo was dominated by TCR beta clonotypes (HLA-C-restricted and CMV-specific).

Germline CDR1 reads MNHEY; CDR2 reads SVGEGT. Trimming shortened V by 2 bases and J by 7 bases, and 15 bases separated the two germline ends. The CDR3 has 15 residues. This clonotype was seen more than once but under ten times. Antigen unknown. V is TRBV6-2 or TRBV6-3 and J is TRBJ2-1; no definite D call. The clonotype was recovered from a human donor in good health (CMV status not recorded). Some clones in this sample may be carry-over from other donors' samples. This sample comprised cultured CD8+ T cells from PBMCs, obtained from culture after CMV antigen stimulation. CDR3 residues: CASSYEVVTPNEQFF. CDR3 sequence (DNA): TGTGCCAGCAGTTACGAGGTGGTTACCCCGAATGAGCAGTTCTTC.